This record concerns one T cell receptor beta chain sequence. What it binds is unknown. This record belongs to a study of CXCR3-negative and CXCR3-positive naive CD8 T cells. General study findings and limits: Memory CD8+ cells showed much lower diversity, while both naive subsets displayed comparably high diversity. Hydrophobicity of TRB CDR3s was greater in CXCR3-positive naive cells than in CXCR3-negative naive cells. Naive subsets had comparable surface CD5, so TRB CDR3 properties gauged TCR strength.

It was by 5' RACE with UMI labels that the TRB cDNA libraries were prepared. Following a re-call of the 5' RACE reads, TCRdb has one entry per CDR3 protein and lacks DNA. This sample contains 100,000 to 150,000 distinct CDR3 sequences. This CDR3 is 13 amino acids long. Per germline, CDR1 MNHEY and CDR2 SMNVEV (reference sequence). The V call is TRBV27, the J call TRBJ2-7. This receptor was identified in a human donor in good health. Some clones in this sample may be carry-over from other donors' samples. What was sequenced was naive CXCR3- CD8+ T cells from blood. Subset here: CD45RO-CCR7+CD27+CD95- naive CD8+ T cells lacking CXCR3 (TNR3-). This CDR3 is CASSLSLGYEQYF.